The rows below give T cell receptor beta chains drawn from one sample of a study of shared clonotypes between healthy human individuals. Measured with immunoSEQ multiplex PCR; TCRdb has only the in-frame clones, and not every one. This sample has fewer than 350,000 clones, with roughly 84% found just once. Sequenced: memory CD8+ T cells sorted from blood. These receptor sequences come from a man between 18 and 35 years old in good health. Each CDR3 is given with its conserved first and last residue. Each record gives: V gene, J gene, CDR3 protein.

TRBV27,TRBJ2-3,CASSLWPSGATDTDTQYF
TRBV7-2,TRBJ2-1,CASSLELAGRGEQFF
TRBV5-1,TRBJ1-1,CASSYGTLEGWEAFF
TRBV7-9,TRBJ2-3,CASSRDSADTQYF
TRBV27,TRBJ1-2,CASSSRAGLGYGYTF
TRBV6-6,TRBJ2-7,CASSYNWAGAAYEQYF
TRBV4-1,TRBJ2-7,CASSQDGPGTGGLYEQYF
TRBV5-1,TRBJ2-7,CASSSGQENYEQYF
TRBV5-1,TRBJ2-7,CASSWGLAGHPSLYEQYF
TRBV29-1,TRBJ2-5,CSATDSPYQETQYF
TRBV5-4,TRBJ1-6,CASSLAGSSYNSPLHF
TRBV4-3,TRBJ1-5,CASSQDPRADQPQHF
TRBV6-5,TRBJ2-7,CASSRDRGSLEQYF
TRBV4-1,TRBJ2-1,CASSQRATGTRTYNEQFF
TRBV5-6,TRBJ1-2,CASSLVVAGGYGYTF
TRBV6-5,TRBJ1-2,CASRPHQSNYGYTF
TRBV9,TRBJ1-1,CASSVGGEGEAFF
TRBV9,TRBJ2-3,CASSVGGSSTDTQYF
TRBV9,TRBJ2-2,CASSVQGRDTGELFF
TRBV4-3,TRBJ2-5,CASSQDWGPSVETQYF
TRBV13,TRBJ1-4,CASSLARQGTRATNEKLFF
TRBV2,TRBJ1-2,CASSEGTGDNYGYTF
TRBV25-1,TRBJ1-2,CASSESNYGYTF
TRBV6-6,.,CASSYPFGANEQYF
TRBV6-5,TRBJ1-4,CASRDDSNEKLFF
TRBV28,TRBJ2-3,CASSWGRRTDTQYF
TRBV30,TRBJ1-1,CAWSAEDGTVKGAFF
TRBV10-1,TRBJ2-3,CASLARLAAQYF
TRBV6-1,TRBJ2-7,CASSERMGLFISYEQYF
TRBV5-6,TRBJ2-7,CASSLGYSYEQYF
TRBV30,TRBJ1-3,CAWTGPVSGNTIYF
TRBV4-1,TRBJ1-4,CASSHLGSANEKLFF
TRBV4-1,TRBJ1-1,CASSYRRGEMAEAFF
TRBV15,TRBJ2-7,CATSIGTASYEQYF
TRBV7-9,TRBJ2-2,CASSFPGQGWAGELFF
TRBV2,TRBJ1-1,CASSEVNLEGAFF
TRBV7-9,TRBJ2-2,CASSFNLLGANTGELFF
TRBV7-9,TRBJ2-7,CASSSNWNYEQYF
TRBV9,TRBJ2-1,CASSVKGLGPNEQFF
TRBV7-9,TRBJ2-7,CASSLTSGGAYAYEQYF
TRBV4-1,TRBJ2-7,CASSQVHRVPYEQYF
TRBV4-3,TRBJ2-7,CASSQGSGAISYEQYF
TRBV4-1,TRBJ2-1,CASSQDSRLAGGRKDNEQFF
TRBV6-5,TRBJ1-6,CASSPSGATNSPLHF
TRBV4-1,TRBJ2-7,CASSTGLAGEYEQYF
TRBV27,TRBJ2-2,CASKVQGVNGELFF
TRBV14,TRBJ1-3,CASSPSPGTGYGNTIYF
TRBV27,TRBJ2-1,CASSWTGGAYNEQFF
TRBV29-1,TRBJ2-1,CSTSGGDTYNEQFF
TRBV7-9,TRBJ1-6,CASSPTGQGNSPLHF
TRBV5-6,TRBJ1-3,CASSLVGRISGNTIYF
TRBV6-1,TRBJ1-1,CASSEVLGQGRTEAFF
TRBV6-1,TRBJ1-2,CASMSRGQGYTF
TRBV9,TRBJ2-3,CASSVSKGTSSTDTQYF
TRBV2,TRBJ1-5,CASTRDSSDLAQHF